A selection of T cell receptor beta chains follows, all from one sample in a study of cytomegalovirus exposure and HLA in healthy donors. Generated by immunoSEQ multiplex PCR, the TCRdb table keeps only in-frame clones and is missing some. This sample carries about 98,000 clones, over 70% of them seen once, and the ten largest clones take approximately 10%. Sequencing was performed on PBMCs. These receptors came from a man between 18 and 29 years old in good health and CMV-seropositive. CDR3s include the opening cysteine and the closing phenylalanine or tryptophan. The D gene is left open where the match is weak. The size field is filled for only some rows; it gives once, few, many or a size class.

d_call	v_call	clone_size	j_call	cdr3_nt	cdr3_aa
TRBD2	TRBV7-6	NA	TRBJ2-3	TGTGCCAGCAGCGTTAGCGGGGGTGTGGCAGATACGCAGTATTTT	CASSVSGGVADTQYF
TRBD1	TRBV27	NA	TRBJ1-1	TGTGCCAGCAGTTTGACAGGGGGGAACACTGAAGCTTTCTTT	CASSLTGGNTEAFF
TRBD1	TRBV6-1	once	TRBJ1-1	TGTGCCAGCATGGCCACAGGGGTGACCACTGAAGCTTTCTTT	CASMATGVTTEAFF
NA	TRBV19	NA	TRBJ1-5	TGTGCCAGTAGTATAGGCGGGCAGGCCTATAGCAATCAGCCCCAGCATTTT	CASSIGGQAYSNQPQHF
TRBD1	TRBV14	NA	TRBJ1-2	TGTGCCAGCAGCCATAGGGACAGGGGTAATGGCTACACCTTC	CASSHRDRGNGYTF
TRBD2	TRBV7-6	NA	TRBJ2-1	TGTGCCAGCAGCCTTTGGGCAGCGGGGGAGAACTACAATGAGCAGTTCTTC	CASSLWAAGENYNEQFF
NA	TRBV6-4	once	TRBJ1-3	TGTGCCAGCAGAAACAAGAATGGAAACACCATATATTTT	CASRNKNGNTIYF
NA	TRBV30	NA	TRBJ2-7	TGTGCCTGCAGGGTCTACTACGAGCAGTACTTC	CACRVYYEQYF
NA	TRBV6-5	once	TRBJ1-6	TGTGCCAGCAGTTACTCCGGAAAACAGGGCCGGTCACCCCTCCACTTT	CASSYSGKQGRSPLHF
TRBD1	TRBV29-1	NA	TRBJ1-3	TGCAGCGCGACAGGGCTGGCTGGAAACACCATATATTTT	CSATGLAGNTIYF
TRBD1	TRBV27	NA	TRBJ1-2	TGTGCCAGCAGTTCCAACAGGGGGCCCCTTAACTATGGCTACACCTTC	CASSSNRGPLNYGYTF
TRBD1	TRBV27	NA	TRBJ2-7	TGTGCCAGCAGTGTGGGACAGAGCTACGAGCAGTACTTC	CASSVGQSYEQYF
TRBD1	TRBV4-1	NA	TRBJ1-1	TGCGCCAGCAGCCATTCCAAGGGACAGCAGAACACTGAAGCTTTCTTT	CASSHSKGQQNTEAFF
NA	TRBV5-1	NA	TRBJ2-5	TGCGCCAGCAGCTTGGCCGGGGAGACCCAGTACTTC	CASSLAGETQYF
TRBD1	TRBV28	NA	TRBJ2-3	TGTGCCAGCAGTCGAAATTCCGGGACAGGGCAGAATACGCAGTATTTT	CASSRNSGTGQNTQYF
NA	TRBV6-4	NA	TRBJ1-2	TGTGCCAGCAGTGCATCAACAGGGACTAACTATGGCTACACCTTC	CASSASTGTNYGYTF
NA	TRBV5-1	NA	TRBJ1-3	TGCGCCAGCAGCTTGGAATCTGGGGCAGGAAACACCATATATTTT	CASSLESGAGNTIYF
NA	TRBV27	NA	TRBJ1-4	TGTGCCAGCAGTCCCACAGGAGCAACTAATGAAAAACTGTTTTTT	CASSPTGATNEKLFF
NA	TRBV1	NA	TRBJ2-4	TGCACCAGCAGCCAACCAGCGGGGGGGCCTGGGGCCAAAAACATTCAGTACTTC	CTSSQPAGGPGAKNIQYF
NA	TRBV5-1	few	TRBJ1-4	TGCGCCAGCAGCTTTGACAGGCCTTCTAATGAAAAACTGTTTTTT	CASSFDRPSNEKLFF
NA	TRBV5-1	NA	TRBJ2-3	TGCGCCAGCAGCTCCACGGGGCGGGGCCCCACAGATACGCAGTATTTT	CASSSTGRGPTDTQYF
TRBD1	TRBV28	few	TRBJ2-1	TGTGCCAGCAGTTTGGCGGGACAGGGGGCAGGTGAGCAGTTCTTC	CASSLAGQGAGEQFF
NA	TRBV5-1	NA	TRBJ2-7	TGCGCCAGCAGCCCGGACCCTCCGGGAGCAACCTACGAGCAGTACTTC	CASSPDPPGATYEQYF
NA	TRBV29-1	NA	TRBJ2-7	TGCAGCGTATTTCCGGACGGAATAATAGACTACGAGCAGTACTTC	CSVFPDGIIDYEQYF
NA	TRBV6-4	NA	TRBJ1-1	TGTGCCAGCAGTGACGGGGGCAGTTGGGCAATGAACACTGAAGCTTTCTTT	CASSDGGSWAMNTEAFF
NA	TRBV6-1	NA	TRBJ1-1	TGTGCCAGCAGTGAAAAAGGGGATACTGAAGCTTTCTTT	CASSEKGDTEAFF
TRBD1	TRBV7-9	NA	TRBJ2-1	TGTGCCAGCAGCCGGACAGGGGGCAATGAGCAGTTCTTC	CASSRTGGNEQFF
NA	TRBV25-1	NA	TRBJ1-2	TGTGCCAGCAGTGAATACGGATCCTCAAGGAGGTACACCTTC	CASSEYGSSRRYTF
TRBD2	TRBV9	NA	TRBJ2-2	TGTGCCAGCAGCGTAGGGGGGGGCACCGGGGAGCTGTTTTTT	CASSVGGGTGELFF